This section outlines one T cell receptor beta chain sequence together with its context. Its antigen is not known. Data came from immunoSEQ multiplex PCR; TCRdb stores just in-frame clones and leaves some out. The table includes about 2.4 million clones, roughly 93% detected once. The sample is drawn from a study of shared clonotypes between healthy human individuals. Study in general: The plates for each donor numbered three CD4 naive, three CD4 memory, two CD8 naive and one CD8 memory.

Study-wide findings and caveats: Lower generation probabilities were found for non-shared clonotypes than for those shared by all four donors.

This TCR was sampled from a man aged 18 to 35 in good health. Some clones in this sample may be carry-over from other donors' samples. Sequencing was performed on naive CD4+ T cells from PBMCs. Subset reported: CD45RA+ positively selected.

CDR3 DNA sequence: TGTGCCAGCAGCTCAAGGACGAGCACTGAAGCTTTCTTT. It is translated as CASSSRTSTEAFF. This chain joins TRBV7-9 and TRBJ1-1; D not certain. The germline CDR1 and CDR2 sequences are SEHNR and FQNEAQ (reference sequence). With 4 bases removed from V and 4 bases from J, the gap between germline ends came to 10 bases. CDR3 length: 13 amino acids.